This T cell receptor (beta chain) was observed in a study of T-cell memory formation after mild COVID-19. One entry per CDR3 protein, called by TCRdb with MiXCR from the 5' RACE reads. The repertoire includes 450,000 to 650,000 distinct CDR3 sequences, 20% to 25% of them detected once, and about 8.7% sits in the top ten. Germline values: CDR1 MNHEY, CDR2 SVGAGI. Trimming stripped 0 bases from V and 1 base from J, with 8 bases between. The CDR3 covers 15 residues. This chain connects TRBV6-5 to TRBJ2-3, with no clear D. The clonotype originates from an adult woman who had mild COVID-19 (a few samples of this study predate the infection). Cell type and time point are not known. The material sequenced was PBMCs or a T cell subset sorted from them (not recorded which). CDR3 DNA: TGTGCCAGCAGTTACTCGGGATGGGGCACAGATACGCAGTATTTT. Its protein product is CASSYSGWGTDTQYF.